This T cell receptor beta chain was retrieved from a study of cytomegalovirus exposure and HLA in healthy donors listed by TCRdb under 2017. Turning to the overall study: An earlier analysis of 587 of the donors reported over 250 Gb of sequence data and 95 million to 120 million unique TCR beta sequences obtained from 180 million or so T cells. HLA typing covered class I and class II loci at four-digit resolution. In the later analysis, no new phenotypic data were used to find candidate immune exposures; instead, reliance was placed on TCR beta sequences and their occurrence across donors. Among around 400 genotyped donors of the cohort, an average of roughly 230,000 unique TCR beta nucleotide sequences was sequenced per donor, of which about 18% were non-productive. In a later analysis, previously published TCR beta repertoires from some 640 donors were re-analyzed and high-resolution HLA genotyping was added so that TCR occurrence patterns could be studied. An early release that covered about 600 HLA-typed donors contained around 300 gigabases of sequencing data and about 93 million unique TCR sequences. Donor age, sex, ethnicity and CMV serostatus were collected together with the repertoire data. The study aimed to test whether signatures of past pathogen exposure could be identified by cataloging public T cell receptors. Five DR-DQ haplotypes were treated as single units for association and clustering because of strong linkage in the cohort. The study profiled the T cell repertoires of hundreds of subjects by immunosequencing and related them to cytomegalovirus serostatus. In addition to the first cohort of roughly 670 subjects, a separate validation cohort of 130 or so different subjects was used. All discovery cohort repertoires had been generated using a single sequencing platform. Of the 350 to 450 genotyped donors, 70% to 90% were placed in the genetic ancestry cluster associated with self-reported Caucasian donors. The study combined high-throughput TCR immunosequencing, statistical association of individual TCRs with disease status, and machine learning to predict cytomegalovirus infection status. Typing coverage varied by locus: about 620-640 donors for A, B, C, DRB1 and DQB1; 500 to 550 for DQA1; about 570 for DPA1; 400 to 480 for DPB1. An earlier analysis of several hundred of the donors applied high-throughput TCR beta sequencing to assess whether each TCR beta V gene segment acted as functional or pseudogenic. A later genetic analysis used genome-wide SNP genotypes for about 65% of the 666 donors, treating that subset as a discovery cohort.

Receptors were amplified or captured by the immunoSEQ multiplex PCR assay. The multiplex PCR relied on a mix of 60 forward primers for TCR Vbeta segments and 13 reverse primers for TCR Jbeta segments. The CDR3 region of rearranged TCR beta genes was amplified from genomic DNA by a multiplex PCR assay. The amplified TCR beta libraries were sequenced on the Illumina HiSeq System as 87-base-pair reads. The original methods were these. In a later analysis, roughly 80 million unique TCR beta chains were counted across the approximately 640 repertoires, and approximately 11 million of these chains were shared by at least two donors. Raw reads were error-corrected and collapsed into unique sequences with a nearest-neighbor algorithm that merged closely related sequences to remove PCR and sequencing errors. V, D and J gene segments were assigned by aligning CDR3 sequences to IMGT reference sequences. For a sequence to be retained, at least a six-nucleotide match to both a V gene segment and a J gene segment was required. A rearrangement was called productive if the CDR3 had no stop codons and remained in frame with V and J, and every other rearrangement was called non-productive. CDR3 was defined according to IMGT convention as the region running from the second conserved V-encoded cysteine to the conserved J-encoded phenylalanine. In an earlier analysis of around 570 of the donors, sequences lacking an unambiguous match to a single V gene segment were excluded. An earlier analysis of a few hundred of the donors called V segments functional above 56.7% productive rearrangements and segregating when the between-donor standard deviation exceeded 5%. To diagnose cytomegalovirus status from the catalog of TCR beta chain sequences, a statistical classification framework was built. In a later analysis, V and J genes were assigned by comparing TCR nucleotide sequences against IMGT/GENE-DB human TR gene sequences. The TCRdist pipeline was used in a later analysis to assign CDR3 sequences and most-parsimonious VDJ recombination scenarios. In a later analysis, every TCR beta chain was defined by the combination of its CDR3 amino acid sequence and its V-gene family, and reads without a unique V-gene family were dropped. A later analysis removed over 500 highly shared, low-generation-probability nucleotide sequences to deal with suspected cross-contamination and a sequencing artifact. In a later analysis, a clonal expansion index for each public chain was calculated from normalized within-repertoire ranks of inferred template counts. A later analysis computed generation probabilities with a VDJ recombination model fitted to out-of-frame rearrangements, and checked the results against IGoR. In a later analysis, TCR-TCR, TCR-HLA and TCR-CMV co-occurrence was scored with hypergeometric tests, and a repertoire-size bias correction was applied to TCR pairs. False discovery rates were estimated in a later analysis by permuting HLA or CMV assignments 20 times. A later analysis grouped co-occurring TCRs with DBSCAN, adding TCRdist sequence similarity when clustering within HLA-allele-positive subsets. Repertoires with fewer than 30,000 or more than 120,000 public chains, plus five repertoires with anomalous nucleotide sharing, were excluded from co-occurrence clustering. Entries here come from immuneACCESS through TCRdb and include only in-frame sequences with V and J called. Some clones fail to appear in such tables; in the studies checked, an unresolved V gene covers under half of the shortfall, and the cause of the remainder is unknown. V and J calls and clone size are given by that table; D and trimming were obtained from the DNA. Here the sample has roughly 140,000 clones; over 60% occur a single time. 2.5% to 3.5% of the sample goes to the ten largest clones.

The table lists this clone with a few counts. Its cognate antigen has yet to be identified. Base qualities are not at hand, and no much larger clone is one base apart. In total, 500 to 700 healthy bone marrow donors made up the cohort. At the time of sampling, all cohort members were nominally healthy, though unrecorded immune exposures were likely present. The donor tested CMV seropositive and was one of the 289 seropositive cohort members. Each donor provided a peripheral blood sample, and peripheral blood mononuclear cells were used for TCR beta sequencing. The Qiagen DNeasy Blood Extraction Kit was used to extract genomic DNA from the blood cell samples. Overall results and qualifications from the work: Specific HLA alleles were associated with 15,000 to 20,000 TCR beta sequences at a false discovery rate of 0.05 in a later analysis. Some IMGT-functional V segments, including TRBV6-2 and TRBV6-3, could not be distinguished by the 87-base-pair reads and were therefore excluded. A later analysis reported that several top co-occurrence clusters appeared linked to parvovirus B19, influenza, CMV and Epstein-Barr virus. A further reported finding was that TCR beta sequences accurately predicted the HLA-A and HLA-B alleles for most subjects in the first cohort. In vitro tests confirmed that a few of the cytomegalovirus-associated TCR beta chains recognize cytomegalovirus antigens. According to a later analysis, most CMV-associated TCR beta chains appeared to be HLA-restricted, and the HLA associations seemed to be driven largely by CMV exposure. In a later genetic analysis, a missense DCLRE1C variant was associated with V-gene and J-gene trimming of TCR beta chains, and the association was replicated in an independent cohort. A later analysis found that TCR association rates varied across HLA loci, with DRB1 alleles showing the most associated TCRs and HLA-C alleles the fewest. In a later genetic analysis, fewer N-insertions in productive TCRs were reported among donors in an Asian-associated ancestry cluster than the 666-donor mean. Sequencing depth was assumed to be roughly uniform across donors in the presence/absence analyses, though that assumption may not hold. The classifier was reported to diagnose cytomegalovirus status with high specificity and sensitivity in both the original and validation cohorts. Most TCR sequences were observed very rarely across donors, whereas some public TCRs were present in many individuals. A later analysis found that HLA-associated TCR beta chains were more clonally expanded and had lower generation probabilities than equally common non-associated chains. A cluster of highly shared sequence variants was judged likely to be a technical artifact of the sequencing pipeline. Because counts were too low, some 17 rarely observed V segments, including chromosome 9 orphons, were excluded from the earlier analysis of 587 of the donors. Strong co-occurrence of HLA alleles, especially DR and DQ, made assigning TCR associations to individual alleles difficult. An earlier analysis of roughly 570 of the donors showed that most TCR beta V segments appeared in productive rearrangements either about 90% or about 30% of the time, which broadly matched IMGT annotations. Only TCR beta chains were sequenced in this cohort, and the absence of alpha or paired-chain data limited detectable features. In the study, approximately 150 TCR beta chains were listed as associated with cytomegalovirus. The only immune exposure information available for the cohort was CMV serostatus. Linkage disequilibrium might explain the correlated functional status among segregating V segments, but an unknown experimental factor could not be excluded. Because HLA typing was unavailable for some donors at each locus, only the typed subset was used in association tests. The authors suggested that the approach could potentially be extended to other disease states and immunological phenotypes.

Ends trimmed: V by 6 bases, J by 6 bases; bases unmatched to a gene: 5. Via the germline V gene, CDR1 is MRHNA and CDR2 SNTAGT. The CDR3 contains 13 residues, cysteine and phenylalanine counted. Only the CDR3 part of the read is kept: 39 bases, read in frame from the first base. The sequence was collected from a woman in her 30s in good health and CMV-seropositive. Sample: PBMCs. The chain joins TRBV6-4 to TRBJ2-1; 7 bases in between match TRBD1. The sequenced DNA is TGTGCCAGCAGCGGGACAGAGGGCAATGAGCAGTTCTTC. Translated, it reads CASSGTEGNEQFF.